The 28 T cell receptor beta chains listed next were all sequenced from one sample in a study of identical twins. TCRdb reprocessed the 5' RACE reads via MiXCR and lists one record per CDR3 protein. The top ten clones hold more than 0.4% of a sample with about 550,000 distinct CDR3 sequences, about 20% of them seen once. These data were also reused for a study on yellow fever vaccine responses in identical twins.

The sequencing sample was made of CD4+ T cells sorted from blood. These receptors all come from a woman aged 18-30 years in good health.

The chain carries TRBV20-1 and TRBJ2-2; D is undetermined. CDR3 length: 12 amino acids. The V end was cut by 5 bases, the J end by 3 bases, with 7 bases between. Germline loops: CDR1 DFQATT, CDR2 SNEGSKA (reference sequence). The CDR3 protein is CSAAAYTGELFF. CDR3 nucleotide sequence: TGCAGTGCTGCGGCATACACCGGGGAGCTGTTTTTT.

This clonotype was recorded a few times. The chain uses TRBV4-1 and TRBJ2-7, with TRBD2 matching 10 bases. Germline CDR1 is MGHRA and CDR2 is YSYEKL. V was clipped by 0 bases and J by 5 bases; unmatched bases: 13. The CDR3 consists of 18 residues. The chain's CDR3 is CASSQDSRRGTSEHEQYF. DNA of the CDR3: TGCGCCAGCAGCCAAGACTCCAGGAGGGGGACTAGCGAACACGAGCAGTACTTC.

This clonotype occurred a few times. The rearrangement links TRBV7-9 to TRBJ1-1; D not resolved. The ends were cut back, 0 bases at V and 6 bases at J, with 8 bases in the middle. Germline CDR1 reads SEHNR; CDR2 reads FQNEAQ (reference sequence). The length of the CDR3 is 13 residues. The chain's CDR3 is CASSLAGSPEAFF. The CDR3 coding sequence is TGTGCCAGCAGCTTAGCAGGAAGCCCTGAAGCTTTCTTT.

This clonotype occurred once. The genes are TRBV10-3 and TRBJ2-1, with TRBD2 matching over 11 bases. Unmatched junction bases numbered 15, after V lost 4 bases and J lost 1 base. CDR1 is ENHRY, CDR2 SYGVKD, per germline. The CDR3 contains 20 residues. For the CDR3, the DNA is TGTGCCATCAGTGCGACCACGGGGAAACTAGCGGGAGCATCCTACAATGAGCAGTTCTTC. Its protein product is CAISATTGKLAGASYNEQFF.

The chain combines TRBV2 with TRBJ1-1; 7 bases match TRBD1. The junction had 8 bases not matched to a gene; V was cut back by 6 bases and J by 1 base. Looked up from germline, CDR1 is SNHLY and CDR2 is FYNNEI. The CDR3 consists of 15 residues. The CDR3 coding sequence is TGTGCCAGCAGGGGCAGCCACAGGGGGAACACTGAAGCTTTCTTT. Amino acid sequence: CASRGSHRGNTEAFF.

This chain links TRBV10-3 with TRBJ2-6; D unresolved. The germline V gene has CDR1 ENHRY and CDR2 SYGVKD. The CDR3 sequence is 15 residues long. The V end was cut by 6 bases, the J end by 0 bases, with 9 bases between. The CDR3 DNA reads TGTGCCATCAGGGCCGTTGGCTCTGGGGCCAACGTCCTGACTTTC. Protein: CAIRAVGSGANVLTF.

This clonotype was picked up a small number of times. The rearrangement links TRBV10-3 to TRBJ2-6, with D unclear. The V gene lost 3 bases and the J gene lost 1 base, with 13 bases spanning the gap. CDR3 length equals 17 residues. The V gene's germline CDR1 is ENHRY and CDR2 SYGVKD. The CDR3 nucleotides are TGTGCCATCAGTGATAGACACCCGTTATCTGGGGCCAACGTCCTGACTTTC. The encoded protein is CAISDRHPLSGANVLTF.

This clonotype was seen at least ten times. The J gene is TRBJ1-2, the V gene TRBV5-5; TRBD1 is a possible D gene (6 bases). The length of the CDR3 is 13 residues. Germline V gene sequence: CDR1 SGHKS, CDR2 YYEKEE (reference sequence). V shed 5 bases and J shed 6 bases, with 14 bases lying between them. CDR3 sequence reads: CASRPRGVDGYTF. CDR3 DNA: TGTGCCAGCAGGCCCAGGGGTGTGGATGGCTACACCTTC.

This clonotype appeared a few times. The chain employs TRBV20-1 and TRBJ2-4; unclear D gene. V was trimmed by 6 bases and J by 0 bases, leaving 15 bases between them. Germline CDR1 and CDR2: DFQATT and SNEGSKA (reference sequence). This CDR3 is 15 amino acids long. The CDR3 coding sequence is TGCAGTGCCCCTGCCCAGTCAGTAGCCAAAAACATTCAGTACTTC. Translated: CSAPAQSVAKNIQYF.

The chain has TRBV29-1 and TRBJ1-2; D gene ambiguous. Trimming removed 4 bases from V and 3 bases from J, with 15 bases in between. This CDR3 is built from 14 residues. Germline loops: CDR1 SQVTM, CDR2 ANQGSEA. CDR3 sequence: CSVAVTQQYYGYTF. CDR3 DNA sequence: TGCAGCGTTGCTGTGACGCAGCAATACTATGGCTACACCTTC.

The chain uses TRBV18 and TRBJ2-5; 11 bases fit TRBD1. Per germline, CDR1 KGHSH and CDR2 LQKENI. Germline trimming cut 0 bases from V and 5 bases from J; bases unmatched to any gene: 11. This CDR3 contains 18 residues. The CDR3 sequence: CASSPPQDRGRFGETQYF. In DNA, the CDR3 is TGTGCCAGCTCACCACCTCAGGACAGGGGGCGGTTTGGCGAGACCCAGTACTTC.

In DNA form, the CDR3 reads TGTGCCAGCAGCAGGCGGACTAGCGGGACTCGGGTAGATACGCAGTATTTT. Translation gives CASSRRTSGTRVDTQYF. V usage is TRBV7-9 and J usage is TRBJ2-3; 12 nucleotides agree with TRBD2. From germline, CDR1 is SEHNR and CDR2 FQNEAQ (reference sequence). This CDR3 spans 17 amino acids. V dropped 5 bases and J dropped 5; count of bases not matched to a gene: 11.

The chain uses TRBV2 and TRBJ2-1; TRBD1 agrees at 8 bases. After removal of 7 bases from V and 8 bases from J, the junction contained 4 bases not matched to a gene. CDR1 and CDR2 from the germline V gene are SNHLY and FYNNEI. This CDR3 spans 12 amino acids. The CDR3 is CASNLQGDEQFF. CDR3 bases: TGTGCCAGCAACCTACAGGGGGATGAGCAGTTCTTC. Based on the CDR3 plus reference TRBV2 and TRBJ2-1, the full variable domain is EPEVTQTPSHQVTQMGQEVILRCVPISNHLYFYWYRQILGQKVEFLVSFYNNEISEKSEIFDDQFSVERPDGSNFTLKIRSTKLEDSAMYFCASNLQGDEQFFGPGTRLTVL.

This clonotype was recorded a few times. The genes are TRBV2 and TRBJ2-2; 7 bases align to TRBD2. There are 13 residues in the CDR3. J gave up 4 bases and V 9 bases, and 5 bases lay outside the gene matches. Per the germline V gene, CDR1 is SNHLY and CDR2 is FYNNEI. CDR3 in DNA: TGTGCCAGTTCAACTAGCGCCACCGGGGAGCTGTTTTTT. Its protein product is CASSTSATGELFF. The full variable domain, in which reference TRBV2 and TRBJ2-2 provide the parts outside the CDR3, is EPEVTQTPSHQVTQMGQEVILRCVPISNHLYFYWYRQILGQKVEFLVSFYNNEISEKSEIFDDQFSVERPDGSNFTLKIRSTKLEDSAMYFCASSTSATGELFFGEGSRLTVL.

The gene calls are TRBV7-9 and TRBJ1-1; D is perhaps TRBD1 (5 bases). V was shortened by 2 bases and J by 4 bases, with 17 bases between the two germline ends. CDR1 is SEHNR, CDR2 FQNEAQ, per germline (reference sequence). The CDR3 is 16 amino acids. CDR3 sequence (DNA): TGTGCCAGCAGCTTAAACGGGCAGGGTGGGGGCACTGAAGCTTTCTTT. The encoded protein is CASSLNGQGGGTEAFF.

The chain links TRBV7-6 to TRBJ2-2, with 7 bases identical to TRBD2. This CDR3 has 17 residues. V lost 0 bases and J lost 1; bases outside the gene matches: 5. CDR1 and CDR2 (germline): SGHVS, FNYEAQ. The CDR3: CASSLAAGTMNTGELFF. CDR3 in DNA: TGTGCCAGCAGCTTAGCGGCCGGGACTATGAACACCGGGGAGCTGTTTTTT.

V is TRBV3-1 and J is TRBJ2-7; 9 nucleotides align to TRBD2. CDR3 length equals 16 residues. V trimming: 0 bases; J trimming: 9 bases; junction bases outside the gene matches: 12. Germline V gene data show CDR1 as LGHDT and CDR2 as YNNKEL (reference sequence). This CDR3 reads CASSQDDRAGGIAQYF. The CDR3 region has the DNA TGTGCCAGCAGCCAAGATGACCGAGCGGGAGGCATTGCGCAGTACTTC.

This clonotype was seen a handful of times. This chain's CDR3 is CASTKSRLAGGGTQYF. The DNA of the CDR3 is TGTGCCAGCACCAAGTCCCGACTAGCGGGAGGGGGGACGCAGTATTTT. The chain couples TRBV27 to TRBJ2-3, with TRBD2 identical over 14 bases. The CDR3 sequence is 16 residues long. Germline CDR1 MNHEY, CDR2 SMNVEV (reference sequence). J lost 9 bases, V lost 7 bases, and 12 bases had no gene match.

The chain uses TRBV5-1 and TRBJ2-5, with D perhaps matching TRBD2 (7 bases). From germline, CDR1 is SGHRS and CDR2 YFSETQ. CDR3 length equals 15 residues. Trimming took 2 bases from V and 3 from J, leaving 14 bases between them. CDR3 loop: CASSFTGGHKETQYF. In nucleotides, the CDR3 is TGCGCCAGCAGCTTCACGGGGGGACATAAAGAGACCCAGTACTTC.

V is TRBV7-2 and J is TRBJ2-3, with D possibly TRBD2 on 5 matching bases. V shed 1 base and J shed 7 bases, with 12 bases lying between them. The germline CDR1 and CDR2 sequences are SGHTA and FQGNSA. CDR3 length: 14 amino acids. The CDR3 reads CASSLGPGGYTQYF. CDR3 nucleotides: TGTGCCAGCAGCTTAGGCCCCGGAGGATATACGCAGTATTTT.

The chain couples TRBV18 to TRBJ2-7; D gene ambiguous. Between the trimmed V and J ends, which lost 6 bases and 3 bases, there was a span of 6 bases. CDR3 length equals 11 residues. Germline V lookup: CDR1 KGHSH, CDR2 LQKENI. The CDR3 is CASSTLYEQYF. The CDR3 coding sequence is TGTGCCAGCTCTACCCTCTACGAGCAGTACTTC.

V and J are TRBV3-1 and TRBJ2-7; 14 bases fit TRBD2. Looked up from germline, CDR1 is LGHDT and CDR2 is YNNKEL (reference sequence). The trim removed 0 bases at V and 2 bases at J, leaving 6 bases unmatched. The CDR3 loop spans 18 amino acids. CDR3 bases: TGTGCCAGCAGCCAAGACGGACTAGCGGGAGGCTCCACCTACGAGCAGTACTTC. Translated, it gives CASSQDGLAGGSTYEQYF.

This sequence joins TRBV4-2 and TRBJ1-5; TRBD1 matches 7 bases. The germline V gene has CDR1 LGHNA and CDR2 YNFKEQ. The CDR3 covers 15 residues. The V and J ends lost 3 bases and 6 bases, in that order; junction bases with no gene match: 8. CDR3: CASSQGTVSTQPQHF. The DNA of the CDR3 is TGTGCCAGCAGCCAGGGGACAGTCAGTACTCAGCCCCAGCATTTT.

The rearrangement uses TRBV10-3 and TRBJ1-3; 8 bases fit TRBD1. After removal of 10 bases from V and 10 bases from J, the junction contained 12 bases not matched to a gene. The CDR3 runs 13 residues. In germline, CDR1 is ENHRY, CDR2 SYGVKD. CDR3 loop: CATLSSDRETIYF. The CDR3 region has the DNA TGTGCCACCCTATCGTCGGACAGGGAAACCATATATTTT.

The sample holds a few counts of this clonotype. V gene TRBV20-1 combines with J gene TRBJ2-3; 11 bases map to TRBD1. V shed 0 bases, J shed 3 bases, and the junction held 8 bases outside the gene matches. Germline V gives CDR1 DFQATT, CDR2 SNEGSKA (reference sequence). The CDR3 has 17 amino acids. CDR3 in DNA: TGCAGTGCTAGAGACGGGACAGGGGGAGGTAGAACAGATACGCAGTATTTT. This codes for CSARDGTGGGRTDTQYF.

This clonotype has only a few counts. The chain employs TRBV12-3 or TRBV12-4 and TRBJ1-1; D unclear. The CDR3 is 11 amino acids. V was pared by 6 bases and J by 7 bases, with 9 bases between. The CDR3, as DNA: TGTGCCAGCAGCAACCAATATGAAGCTTTCTTT. Its protein product is CASSNQYEAFF.

The table lists this clonotype with a few counts. The CDR3 DNA follows: TGCAGTGCTAGATCCGGGACAGGGAGCTTTGAAAAACTGTTTTTT. This codes for CSARSGTGSFEKLFF. The chain combines TRBV20-1 with TRBJ1-4; 9 bases line up with TRBD1. Trimming removed 2 bases from V and 7 bases from J; junction bases left unmatched: 8. The CDR3 totals 15 residues. The germline V gene encodes CDR1 DFQATT and CDR2 SNEGSKA (reference sequence).

This clonotype was detected only a few times. The chain uses TRBV6-2 or TRBV6-3 and TRBJ2-4, with TRBD2 matching over 8 bases. This CDR3 is built from 15 residues. Germline assignment: CDR1 MNHEY and CDR2 SVGEGT. J lost 7 bases, V lost 2 bases, and 7 bases had no gene match. In nucleotides, the CDR3 is TGTGCCAGCAGTTACGTTAGCGGCGGGAGGAACATTCAGTACTTC. Protein: CASSYVSGGRNIQYF.